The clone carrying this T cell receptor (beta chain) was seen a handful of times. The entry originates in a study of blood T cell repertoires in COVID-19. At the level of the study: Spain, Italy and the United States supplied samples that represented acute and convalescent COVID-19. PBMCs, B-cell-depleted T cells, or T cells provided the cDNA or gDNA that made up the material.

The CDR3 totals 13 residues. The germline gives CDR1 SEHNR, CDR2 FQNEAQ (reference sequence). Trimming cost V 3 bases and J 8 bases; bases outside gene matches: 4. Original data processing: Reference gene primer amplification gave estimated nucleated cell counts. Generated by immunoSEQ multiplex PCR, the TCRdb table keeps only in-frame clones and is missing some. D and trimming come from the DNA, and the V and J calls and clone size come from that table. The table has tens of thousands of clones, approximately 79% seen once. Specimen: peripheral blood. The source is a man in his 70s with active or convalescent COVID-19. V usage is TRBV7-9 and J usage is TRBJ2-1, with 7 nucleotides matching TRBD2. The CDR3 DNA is TGTGCCAGCAGCTTCGGGGGGTATGATGAGCAGTTCTTC. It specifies CASSFGGYDEQFF.